This T cell receptor (beta chain) was recorded in a study of Graves' ophthalmopathy and Graves' hyperthyroidism. Trimming cost V 1 base and J 3 bases; bases outside gene matches: 14. In germline, CDR1 is MGHRA, CDR2 YSYEKL. The CDR3 extends over 21 amino acids. RNA transcripts were the template, and TCR beta CDR3 regions were amplified from them. HTBI primers primed a first-round RT-PCR, and a second-round multiplex PCR followed. TCRdb re-called the multiplex PCR reads with MiXCR, one entry per CDR3 protein. The repertoire includes 300,000 to 350,000 distinct CDR3 sequences, about a sixth of them detected once, and 10% to 15% sits in the top ten.

The chain carries TRBV4-1 and TRBJ2-2, with 13 bases identical to TRBD2. The sequenced sample was peripheral blood. This clonotype was obtained from an adult man with Graves' ophthalmopathy. The CDR3 spells CASSQGRPGLAGSRDTGELFF. The DNA for the CDR3 is TGCGCCAGCAGCCAAGGGAGGCCGGGACTAGCGGGGAGCCGGGACACCGGGGAGCTGTTTTTT.